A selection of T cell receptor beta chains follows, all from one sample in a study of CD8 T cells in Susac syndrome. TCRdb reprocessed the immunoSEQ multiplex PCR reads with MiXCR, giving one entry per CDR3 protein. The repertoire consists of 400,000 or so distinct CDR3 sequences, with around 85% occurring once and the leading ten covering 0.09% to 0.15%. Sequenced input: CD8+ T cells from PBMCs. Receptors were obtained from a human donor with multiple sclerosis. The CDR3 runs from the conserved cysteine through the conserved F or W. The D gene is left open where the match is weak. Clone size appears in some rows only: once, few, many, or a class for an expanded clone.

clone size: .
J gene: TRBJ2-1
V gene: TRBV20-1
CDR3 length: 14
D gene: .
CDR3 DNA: TGCAGTGCTTTCGTGGGGGCCTCCTACAATGAGCAGTTCTTC
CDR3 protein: CSAFVGASYNEQFF

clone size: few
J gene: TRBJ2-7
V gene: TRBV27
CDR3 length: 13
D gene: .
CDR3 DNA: TGTGCCAGCAGTTTAGGGGGGGCTGGTGAGCAGTACTTC
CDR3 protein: CASSLGGAGEQYF

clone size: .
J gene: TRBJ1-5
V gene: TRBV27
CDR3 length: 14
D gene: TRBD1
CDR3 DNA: TGTGCCAGCAGTTTATCGACAGGGCATCAGCCCCAGCATTTT
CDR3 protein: CASSLSTGHQPQHF

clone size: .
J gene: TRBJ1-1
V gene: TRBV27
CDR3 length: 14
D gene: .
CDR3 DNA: TGTGCCAGCAGGGCTATCTTTTTTGACACTGAAGCTTTCTTT
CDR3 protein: CASRAIFFDTEAFF

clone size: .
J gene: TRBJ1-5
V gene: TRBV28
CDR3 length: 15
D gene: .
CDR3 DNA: TGTGCCAGCAGTTTTTATGGAGGGAGGAGTCAGCCCCAGCATTTT
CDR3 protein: CASSFYGGRSQPQHF

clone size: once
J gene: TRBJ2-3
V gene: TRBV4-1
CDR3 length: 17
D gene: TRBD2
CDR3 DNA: TGCGCCAGCAGCCAAGACCCAGCGGGGGGGCCCGGAGATACGCAGTATTTT
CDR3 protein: CASSQDPAGGPGDTQYF

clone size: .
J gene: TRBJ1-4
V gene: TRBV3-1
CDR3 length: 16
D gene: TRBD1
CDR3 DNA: TGTGCCAGCAGCCAAGGGCTCGGGACAGGGCATGAAAAACTGTTTTTT
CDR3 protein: CASSQGLGTGHEKLFF

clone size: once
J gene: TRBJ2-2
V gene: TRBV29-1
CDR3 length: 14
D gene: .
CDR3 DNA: TGCAGCGTTGAAGATATCGAGGGTTCCGGGGAGCTGTTTTTT
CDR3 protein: CSVEDIEGSGELFF

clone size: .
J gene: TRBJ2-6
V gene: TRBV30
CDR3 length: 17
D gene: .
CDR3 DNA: TGTGCCTGGAGTGTGTTAGGGGAAAGCTCTGGGGCCAACGTCCTGACTTTC
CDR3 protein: CAWSVLGESSGANVLTF

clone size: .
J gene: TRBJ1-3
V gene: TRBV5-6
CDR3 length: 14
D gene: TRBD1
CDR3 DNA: TGTGCCAGCAGCGTCGGGACAGCTGGAAACACCATATATTTT
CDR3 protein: CASSVGTAGNTIYF

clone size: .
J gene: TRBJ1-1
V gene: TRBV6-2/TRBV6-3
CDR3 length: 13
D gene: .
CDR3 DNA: TGTGCCACCACCCGACACTTGAACACTGAAGCTTTCTTT
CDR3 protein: CATTRHLNTEAFF

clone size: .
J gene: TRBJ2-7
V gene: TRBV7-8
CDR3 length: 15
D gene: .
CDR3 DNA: TGTGCCAGCAGTCCGGACAGCCTCTTTACCTACGAGCAGTACTTC
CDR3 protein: CASSPDSLFTYEQYF

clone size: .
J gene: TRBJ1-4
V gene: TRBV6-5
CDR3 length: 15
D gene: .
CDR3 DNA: TGTGCCAGCAGTGGGGGACTTTCAACTAATGAAAAACTGTTTTTT
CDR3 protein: CASSGGLSTNEKLFF

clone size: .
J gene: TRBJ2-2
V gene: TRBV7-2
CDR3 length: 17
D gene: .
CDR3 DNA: TGTGCCAGCAGGAATCCGGACGGGCAGTTGAACACCGGGGAGCTGTTTTTT
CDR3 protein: CASRNPDGQLNTGELFF

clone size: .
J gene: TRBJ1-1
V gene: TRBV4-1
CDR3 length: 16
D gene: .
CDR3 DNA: TGCGCCAGCAGCCAACAGGGCCCCGGGAGAAACACTGAAGCTTTCTTT
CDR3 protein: CASSQQGPGRNTEAFF

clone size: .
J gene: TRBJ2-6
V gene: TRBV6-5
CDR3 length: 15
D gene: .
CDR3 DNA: TGTGCCAGCAGTTACTCTGGCTCTGGGGCCAACGTCCTGACTTTC
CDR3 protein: CASSYSGSGANVLTF

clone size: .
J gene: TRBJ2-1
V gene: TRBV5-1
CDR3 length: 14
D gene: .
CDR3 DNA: TGCGCCAGCAGCTTGTCAATCTCCTACAATGAGCAGTTCTTC
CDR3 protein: CASSLSISYNEQFF

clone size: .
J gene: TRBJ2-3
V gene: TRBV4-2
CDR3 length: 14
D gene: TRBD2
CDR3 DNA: TGTGCCAGCAGCCCCGGACTAGGCACAGATACGCAGTATTTT
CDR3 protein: CASSPGLGTDTQYF

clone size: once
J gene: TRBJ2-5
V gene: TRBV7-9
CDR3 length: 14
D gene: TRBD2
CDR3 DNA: TGTGCCAGCAGAAGGACTAGCGCGCAAGAGACCCAGTACTTC
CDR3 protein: CASRRTSAQETQYF

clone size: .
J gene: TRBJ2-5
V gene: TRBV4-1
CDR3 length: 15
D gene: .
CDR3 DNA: TGCGCCAGCAGCCAAGCTTTCGGGAGTCGAGAGACCCAGTACTTC
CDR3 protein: CASSQAFGSRETQYF

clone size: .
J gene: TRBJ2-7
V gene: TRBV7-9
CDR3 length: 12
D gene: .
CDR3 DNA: TGTGCCAGCAGCTTAAGCCAGATCGAGCAGTACTTC
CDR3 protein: CASSLSQIEQYF

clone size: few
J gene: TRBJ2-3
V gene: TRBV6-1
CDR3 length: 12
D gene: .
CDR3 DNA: TGTGCCACCCGACAGGATCCAGATACGCAGTATTTT
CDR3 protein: CATRQDPDTQYF

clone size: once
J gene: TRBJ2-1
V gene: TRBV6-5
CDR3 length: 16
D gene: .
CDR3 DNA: TGTGCCAGCAGTTACTCAGCAGCTAGCTGGGTAAATGAGCAGTTCTTC
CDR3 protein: CASSYSAASWVNEQFF

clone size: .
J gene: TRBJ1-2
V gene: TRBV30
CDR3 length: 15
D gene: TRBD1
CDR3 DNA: TGTGCCTGGAGGGAGCAGGGGGCCCATAGGTATGGCTACACCTTC
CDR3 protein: CAWREQGAHRYGYTF

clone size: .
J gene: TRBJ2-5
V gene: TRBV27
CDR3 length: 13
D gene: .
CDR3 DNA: TGTGCCAGCAGTTTGTCTCCTCAAGAGACCCAGTACTTC
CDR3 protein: CASSLSPQETQYF

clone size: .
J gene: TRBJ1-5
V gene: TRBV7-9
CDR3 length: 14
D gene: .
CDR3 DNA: TGTGCCCGCAGCGACGACAGCTACAATCAGCCCCAGCATTTT
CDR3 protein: CARSDDSYNQPQHF

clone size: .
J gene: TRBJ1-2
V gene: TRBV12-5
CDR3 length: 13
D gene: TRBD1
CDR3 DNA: TGTGCTAGTGGTTTTTCAGGGGGCAATGGCTACACCTTC
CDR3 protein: CASGFSGGNGYTF

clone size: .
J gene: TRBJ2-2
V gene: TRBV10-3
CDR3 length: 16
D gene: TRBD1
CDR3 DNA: TGTGCCATCAGTGACTGGACAGGAGAGAACACCGGGGAGCTGTTTTTT
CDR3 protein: CAISDWTGENTGELFF

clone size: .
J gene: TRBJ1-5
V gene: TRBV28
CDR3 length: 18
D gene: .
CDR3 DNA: TGTGCCAGCAGTTTAAGGGGATGGGGGGAAAGGAACAATCAGCCCCAGCATTTT
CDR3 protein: CASSLRGWGERNNQPQHF

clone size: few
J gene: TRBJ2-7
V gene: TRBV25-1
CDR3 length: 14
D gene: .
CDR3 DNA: TGTGCCAGCAGTTCAGGGCCAAGCTCCTACGAGCAGTACTTC
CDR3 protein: CASSSGPSSYEQYF

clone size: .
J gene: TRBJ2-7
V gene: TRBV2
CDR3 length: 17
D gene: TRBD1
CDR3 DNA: TGTGCCAGCAGTGGAGGGACAGGGCGCCCCTACCCCTACGAGCAGTACTTC
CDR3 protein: CASSGGTGRPYPYEQYF

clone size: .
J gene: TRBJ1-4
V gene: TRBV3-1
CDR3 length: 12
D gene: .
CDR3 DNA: TGTGCCAGCAGCCAAGATCCAGAAAAACTGTTTTTT
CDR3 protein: CASSQDPEKLFF

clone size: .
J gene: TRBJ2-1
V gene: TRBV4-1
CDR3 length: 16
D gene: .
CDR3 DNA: TGCGCCAGCAGCCAAAGCCCGCGGAGCTCCTACAATGAGCAGTTCTTC
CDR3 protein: CASSQSPRSSYNEQFF

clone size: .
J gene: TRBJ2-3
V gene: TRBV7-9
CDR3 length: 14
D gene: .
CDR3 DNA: TGTGCCAGCAGCGTACGGCGGCTGACAGATACGCAGTATTTT
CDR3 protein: CASSVRRLTDTQYF

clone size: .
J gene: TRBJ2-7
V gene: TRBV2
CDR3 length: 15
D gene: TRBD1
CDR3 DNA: TGTGCCAGCAGCCTCCAAAGGACAGGCGTCTACGAGCAGTACTTC
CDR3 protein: CASSLQRTGVYEQYF

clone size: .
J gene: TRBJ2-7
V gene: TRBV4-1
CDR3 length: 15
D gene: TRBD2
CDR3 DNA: TGCGCCAGCAGCCCACTAGCGGGGGGGCACTACGAGCAGTACTTC
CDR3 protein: CASSPLAGGHYEQYF

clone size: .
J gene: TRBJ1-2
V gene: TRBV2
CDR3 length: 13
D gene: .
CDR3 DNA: TGTGCCAGCACCCCGGGTGCTAACTATGGCTACACCTTC
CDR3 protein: CASTPGANYGYTF

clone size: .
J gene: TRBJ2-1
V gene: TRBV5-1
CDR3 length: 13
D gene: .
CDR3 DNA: TGCGCCAGCAGCTTATACGTGGGGGATGAGCAGTTCTTC
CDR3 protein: CASSLYVGDEQFF

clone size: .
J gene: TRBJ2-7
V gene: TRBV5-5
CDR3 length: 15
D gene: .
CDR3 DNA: TGTGCCAGCAGCTTGGACCCAAATACTTCCTACGAGCAGTACTTC
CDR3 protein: CASSLDPNTSYEQYF

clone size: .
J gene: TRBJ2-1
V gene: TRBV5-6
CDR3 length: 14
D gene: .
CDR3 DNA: TGTGCCAGCAGCTCCGGGCCCCCTAGCCATGAGCAGTTCTTC
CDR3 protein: CASSSGPPSHEQFF

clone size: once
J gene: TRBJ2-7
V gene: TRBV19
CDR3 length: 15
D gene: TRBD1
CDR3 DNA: TGTGCCAGTAGTATTGGACAGGAGTTGAGGGACGAGCAGTACTTC
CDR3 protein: CASSIGQELRDEQYF

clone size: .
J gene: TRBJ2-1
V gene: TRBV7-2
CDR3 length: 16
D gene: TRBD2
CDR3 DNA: TGTGCCAGCAGCCAGGAGCGGGAGGTCGGTTCCGATGAGCAGTTCTTC
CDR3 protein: CASSQEREVGSDEQFF

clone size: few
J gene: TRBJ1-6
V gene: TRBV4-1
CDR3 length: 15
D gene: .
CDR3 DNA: TGCGCCAGCAGCCAGGACGACATGGGAGGATCGCCCCTCCACTTT
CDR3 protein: CASSQDDMGGSPLHF

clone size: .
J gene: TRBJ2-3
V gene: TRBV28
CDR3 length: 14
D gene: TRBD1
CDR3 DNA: TGTGCCAGCCGAACCACAGGGGGAATGGATACGCAGTATTTT
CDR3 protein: CASRTTGGMDTQYF

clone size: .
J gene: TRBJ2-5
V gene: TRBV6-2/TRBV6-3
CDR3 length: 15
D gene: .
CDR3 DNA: TGTGCCAGCAGTGGAATGTTGGAAGGGCAAGAGACCCAGTACTTC
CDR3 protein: CASSGMLEGQETQYF

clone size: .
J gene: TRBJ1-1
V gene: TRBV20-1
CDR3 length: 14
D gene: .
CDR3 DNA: TGCAGTGCTAGAGATTTCGCCAGGGGCACTGAAGCTTTCTTT
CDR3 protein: CSARDFARGTEAFF

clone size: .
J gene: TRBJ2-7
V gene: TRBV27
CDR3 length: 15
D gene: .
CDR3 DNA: TGTGCCAGCAGTCCTAACCACCACAGGGACTACGAGCAGTACTTC
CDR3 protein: CASSPNHHRDYEQYF

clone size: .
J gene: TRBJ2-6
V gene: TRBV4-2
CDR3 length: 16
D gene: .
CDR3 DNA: TGTGCCAGCAGCCAAGAGGGGTCCTCTGGGGCCAACGTCCTGACTTTC
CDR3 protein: CASSQEGSSGANVLTF

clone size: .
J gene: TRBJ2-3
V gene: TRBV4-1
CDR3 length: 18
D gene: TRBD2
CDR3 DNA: TGCGCCAGCAGCCAAGATGCACCGGCGGGGGGGCCGACAGATACGCAGTATTTT
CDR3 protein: CASSQDAPAGGPTDTQYF

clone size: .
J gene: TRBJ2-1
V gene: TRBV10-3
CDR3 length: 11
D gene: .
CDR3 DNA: TGTGCCCTCAGTGAAGGGGGGGCCCCGTTCTTC
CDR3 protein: CALSEGGAPFF

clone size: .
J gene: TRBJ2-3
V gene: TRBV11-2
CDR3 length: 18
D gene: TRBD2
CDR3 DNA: TGTGCCAGCAGCTTAACGTCGACTAGCGGGAAGCTTACAGATACGCAGTATTTT
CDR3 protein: CASSLTSTSGKLTDTQYF

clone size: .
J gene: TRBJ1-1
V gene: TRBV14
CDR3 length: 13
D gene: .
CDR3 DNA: TGTGCCAGCAGCCCCACTTGGGGGTCTGAAGCTTTCTTT
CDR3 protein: CASSPTWGSEAFF

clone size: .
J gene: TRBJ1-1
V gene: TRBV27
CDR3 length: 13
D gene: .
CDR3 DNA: TGTGCCAGCAGTTGGGGACCGAGCACTGAAGCTTTCTTT
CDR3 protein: CASSWGPSTEAFF